A selection of T cell receptor beta chains follows, all from one sample in a study of Graves' ophthalmopathy and Graves' hyperthyroidism. TCRdb itself ran the multiplex PCR reads through MiXCR, one entry per CDR3 protein. The profile shows about 25,000 distinct CDR3 sequences, nearly 50% of them singletons. Specimen: peripheral blood. Source of these receptors: an adult woman with stable Graves' hyperthyroidism. CDR3s include the opening cysteine and the closing phenylalanine or tryptophan. The D gene is left open where the match is weak. A clone size is listed for some rows: how often the clone was seen (once, few, many), or a class if it is expanded.

length	V	size	J	D	DNA	CDR3
14	TRBV12-3/TRBV12-4	medium-sized	TRBJ2-1	TRBD1	TGTGCCAGCAGGTACGGGACAGGGGGGAATGAGCAGTTCTTC	CASRYGTGGNEQFF
14	TRBV15	few	TRBJ1-3	.	TGTGCCACCAGCAGAGACCTCCAGGAAAACACCATATATTTT	CATSRDLQENTIYF
13	TRBV19	medium-sized	TRBJ2-3	.	TGTGCCAGTAGTATGACTGCCACAGATACGCAGTATTTT	CASSMTATDTQYF
14	TRBV6-4	.	TRBJ2-5	TRBD2	TGTGCCAGCAGTGACACTAGCGGGAGTGAGACCCAGTACTTC	CASSDTSGSETQYF
15	TRBV4-1	many	TRBJ2-7	TRBD2	TGCGCCAGCAGCGCGACTAGCGGGCCTCCCTACGAGCAGTACTTC	CASSATSGPPYEQYF
18	TRBV2	medium-sized	TRBJ2-1	TRBD2	TGTGCCAGCAGTGAAGGGACTAGCGGGAGGGCCCCTCGCAATGAGCAGTTCTTC	CASSEGTSGRAPRNEQFF
11	TRBV6-5	many	TRBJ2-3	.	TGTGCCAGCAGTTTCCGGGATACGCAGTATTTT	CASSFRDTQYF
15	TRBV9	medium-sized	TRBJ1-4	.	TGTGCCAGCAGCGTAGCGGGGTACCCGAATGAAAAACTGTTTTTT	CASSVAGYPNEKLFF
14	TRBV29-1	.	TRBJ2-1	.	TGCAGCGTTGTAAGGGGGAGCTCCTACAATGAGCAGTTCTTC	CSVVRGSSYNEQFF
13	TRBV6-2/TRBV6-3	few	TRBJ2-7	TRBD1	TGTGCCAGCACGGGACAGGGACCCTACGAGCAGTACTTC	CASTGQGPYEQYF
14	TRBV4-1	many	TRBJ2-7	TRBD1	TGCGCCAGCAGCCAAGTACAGGGGACCTACGAGCAGTACTTC	CASSQVQGTYEQYF
13	TRBV2	.	TRBJ2-7	TRBD1	TGTGCCAGGCGGGACAGGGGGCGCAACGAGCAGTACTTC	CARRDRGRNEQYF
14	TRBV15	medium-sized	TRBJ2-7	TRBD2	TGTGCCACCAGCGCGACTAGCATCAGCTACGAGCAGTACTTC	CATSATSISYEQYF
15	TRBV10-2	.	TRBJ2-7	.	TGCGCCAGCAGTGAAGGGGCGGCTAGCGCGTACGAGCAGTACTTC	CASSEGAASAYEQYF
10	TRBV27	few	TRBJ2-5	.	TGTGCCAGCACCGCCGGGACACAGTACTTC	CASTAGTQYF
12	TRBV2	.	TRBJ1-2	.	TGTGCCGGCAGTGGTCGAGCCTATGGCTACACCTTC	CAGSGRAYGYTF
15	TRBV6-5	many	TRBJ2-1	TRBD2	TGTGCCAGCAGTTCGGGACTAGCAGAATACAATGAGCAGTTCTTC	CASSSGLAEYNEQFF
15	TRBV10-2	few	TRBJ2-1	TRBD2	TGCGCCAGCCCTGGTGCGGGAGGGCCGGGCAATGAGCAGTTCTTC	CASPGAGGPGNEQFF
15	TRBV14	medium-sized	TRBJ1-2	.	TGTGCCAGCAGCCAAGCGGGGGCTGATAACTATGGCTACACCTTC	CASSQAGADNYGYTF
14	TRBV18	many	TRBJ1-4	TRBD1	TGTGCCAGCTCACCGGGACAGGGGAGGGAAAAACTGTTTTTT	CASSPGQGREKLFF
14	TRBV7-9	.	TRBJ2-1	TRBD2	TGTGCCAGCAGAGCGGGGGCAGGGCCCAATGAGCAGTTCTTC	CASRAGAGPNEQFF
17	TRBV7-2	.	TRBJ2-2	TRBD1	TGTGCCAGCAGCTTAGGCCGGGACAGGGTAGCCACCGGGGAGCTGTTTTTT	CASSLGRDRVATGELFF
13	TRBV7-2	once	TRBJ2-5	.	TGTGCCAGCAGCTTAGTTAGCCAAGAGACCCAGTACTTC	CASSLVSQETQYF
13	TRBV10-1	.	TRBJ2-2	.	TGCGCCAGCAGTGAGGTCGAAACCGGGGAGCCGTTTTTT	CASSEVETGEPFF
15	TRBV2	medium-sized	TRBJ2-5	.	TGTGCCAGCAAGCCTGCGGGACTTAGAAAAGAGACCCAGTACTTC	CASKPAGLRKETQYF
15	TRBV25-1	.	TRBJ1-1	TRBD1	TGTGCCAGCAGTGACCGACAGACAGGGGGGGATGAAGCTTTCTTT	CASSDRQTGGDEAFF